A selection of T cell receptor beta chains follows, all from one sample in a study of blood T cell repertoires in COVID-19. TCRdb's copy holds only in-frame clones and misses some; the assay was immunoSEQ multiplex PCR. The sample carries 50,000 to 75,000 clones, around 73% recorded once. The sample was peripheral blood. Receptors originate from a man in his fifties or sixties with COVID-19, enrolled during active disease. CDR3s include the opening cysteine and the closing phenylalanine or tryptophan. Fields, in order: J gene, D gene, clone size, V gene, CDR3 protein, CDR3 DNA. D genes are given only for firm matches. Where a row states a size, it is once, few, many or the class of an expanded clone; other rows omit it.

j_call: TRBJ1-6; d_call: -; clone_size: many; v_call: TRBV5-1; cdr3_aa: CASSLGGSSPLHF; cdr3_nt: TGCGCCAGCAGCTTGGGAGGAAGTTCACCCCTCCACTTT
j_call: TRBJ1-6; d_call: -; clone_size: -; v_call: TRBV9; cdr3_aa: CASSVEGRGSPLHF; cdr3_nt: TGTGCCAGCAGCGTAGAGGGTCGAGGGTCACCCCTCCACTTT
j_call: TRBJ2-7; d_call: -; clone_size: -; v_call: TRBV6-5; cdr3_aa: CASISSIAAYEQYF; cdr3_nt: TGTGCCAGCATCAGCTCTATTGCGGCCTACGAGCAGTACTTC
j_call: TRBJ2-3; d_call: TRBD2; clone_size: -; v_call: TRBV5-1; cdr3_aa: CASRTSGTPRNTQYF; cdr3_nt: TGCGCCAGCAGAACTAGCGGGACCCCTAGGAATACGCAGTATTTT
j_call: TRBJ2-7; d_call: TRBD1; clone_size: -; v_call: TRBV11-3; cdr3_aa: CASSQTGYEQYF; cdr3_nt: TGTGCCAGCAGCCAGACAGGGTACGAGCAGTACTTC
j_call: TRBJ1-6; d_call: TRBD1; clone_size: -; v_call: TRBV28; cdr3_aa: CATRDSWPPLHF; cdr3_nt: TGTGCCACCCGGGACAGTTGGCCACCCCTCCACTTT
j_call: TRBJ2-3; d_call: -; clone_size: -; v_call: TRBV28; cdr3_aa: CASSPGGATDTQYF; cdr3_nt: TGTGCCAGCAGTCCGGGGGGCGCCACAGATACGCAGTATTTT
j_call: TRBJ2-2; d_call: TRBD1; clone_size: -; v_call: TRBV19; cdr3_aa: CATSWDRGTGELFF; cdr3_nt: TGTGCCACCTCCTGGGACAGGGGCACCGGGGAGCTGTTTTTT
j_call: TRBJ2-3; d_call: TRBD2; clone_size: -; v_call: TRBV18; cdr3_aa: CASSASGGAGTDTQYF; cdr3_nt: TGTGCCAGCTCAGCGAGCGGGGGGGCCGGAACAGATACGCAGTATTTT
j_call: TRBJ1-5; d_call: -; clone_size: -; v_call: TRBV11-2; cdr3_aa: CASSLVGDQPQHF; cdr3_nt: TGTGCCAGCAGCTTAGTAGGGGATCAGCCCCAGCATTTT
j_call: TRBJ1-1; d_call: TRBD1; clone_size: -; v_call: TRBV6-1; cdr3_aa: CASSERGTGAEAFF; cdr3_nt: TGTGCCAGCAGTGAGCGTGGGACAGGGGCTGAAGCTTTCTTT
j_call: TRBJ2-3; d_call: TRBD1; clone_size: -; v_call: TRBV7-6; cdr3_aa: CASSFQTDRGAYF; cdr3_nt: TGTGCCAGCAGCTTCCAGACAGACAGGGGGGCGTATTTT
j_call: TRBJ2-3; d_call: TRBD2; clone_size: -; v_call: TRBV27; cdr3_aa: CASSLRGRSTDTQYF; cdr3_nt: TGTGCCAGCAGTTTACGCGGGAGAAGCACAGATACGCAGTATTTT
j_call: TRBJ2-3; d_call: -; clone_size: -; v_call: TRBV7-9; cdr3_aa: CASSPTDPSTDTQYF; cdr3_nt: TGTGCCAGCAGCCCCACAGACCCTAGCACAGATACGCAGTATTTT
j_call: TRBJ2-7; d_call: -; clone_size: -; v_call: TRBV23-1; cdr3_aa: CASSPIKPAYEQYF; cdr3_nt: TGCGCCAGCAGTCCAATAAAGCCGGCCTACGAGCAGTACTTC
j_call: TRBJ2-7; d_call: TRBD1; clone_size: -; v_call: TRBV7-9; cdr3_aa: CASSLDGTGASEQYF; cdr3_nt: TGTGCCAGCAGCTTAGATGGGACAGGGGCGAGCGAGCAGTACTTC